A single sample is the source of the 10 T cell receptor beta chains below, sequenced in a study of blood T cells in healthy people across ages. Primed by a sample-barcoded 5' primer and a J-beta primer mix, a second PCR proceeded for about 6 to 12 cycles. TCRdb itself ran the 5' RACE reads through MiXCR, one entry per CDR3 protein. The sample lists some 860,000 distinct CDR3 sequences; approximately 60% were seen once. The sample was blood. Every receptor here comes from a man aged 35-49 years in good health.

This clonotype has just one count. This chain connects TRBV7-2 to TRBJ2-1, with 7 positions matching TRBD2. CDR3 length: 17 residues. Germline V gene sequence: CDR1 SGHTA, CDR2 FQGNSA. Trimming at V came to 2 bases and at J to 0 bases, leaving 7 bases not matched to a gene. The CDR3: CASSLNSLAASYNEQFF. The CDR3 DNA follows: TGTGCCAGCAGCTTAAACTCGCTAGCGGCCTCCTACAATGAGCAGTTCTTC.

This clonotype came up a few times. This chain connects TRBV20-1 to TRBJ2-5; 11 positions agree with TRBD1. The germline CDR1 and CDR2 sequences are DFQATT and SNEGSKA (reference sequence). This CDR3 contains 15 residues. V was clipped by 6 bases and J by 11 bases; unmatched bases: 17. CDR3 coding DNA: TGCAGTGCATTTGGGGTGGACAGGGGGCGAAGTGAGCAGTACTTC. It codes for CSAFGVDRGRSEQYF.

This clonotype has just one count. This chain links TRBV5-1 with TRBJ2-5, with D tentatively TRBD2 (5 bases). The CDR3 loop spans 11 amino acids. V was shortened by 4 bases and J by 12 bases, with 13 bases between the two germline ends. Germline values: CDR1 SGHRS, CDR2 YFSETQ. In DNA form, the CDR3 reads TGCGCCAGCAGCCAAACCGGGATTGAGTACTTC. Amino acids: CASSQTGIEYF.

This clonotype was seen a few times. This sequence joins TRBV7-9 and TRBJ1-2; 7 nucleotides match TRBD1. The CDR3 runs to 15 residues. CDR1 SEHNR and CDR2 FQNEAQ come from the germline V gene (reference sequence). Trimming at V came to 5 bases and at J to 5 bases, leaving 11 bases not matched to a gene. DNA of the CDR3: TGTGCCAGCAGCACCCGAGAAGGGACAGTATATGGCTACACCTTC. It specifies CASSTREGTVYGYTF.

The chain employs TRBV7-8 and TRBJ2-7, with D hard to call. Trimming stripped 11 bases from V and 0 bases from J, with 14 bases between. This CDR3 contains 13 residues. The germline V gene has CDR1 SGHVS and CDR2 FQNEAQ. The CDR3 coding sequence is TGTGCCCGAAGTAGAATCAGCTCCTACGAGCAGTACTTC. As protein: CARSRISSYEQYF.

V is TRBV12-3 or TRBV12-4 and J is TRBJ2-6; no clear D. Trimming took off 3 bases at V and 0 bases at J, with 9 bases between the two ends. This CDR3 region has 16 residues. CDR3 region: CASSFNSRSGANVLTF. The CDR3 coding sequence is TGTGCCAGCAGTTTTAACTCCCGCTCTGGGGCCAACGTCCTGACTTTC.

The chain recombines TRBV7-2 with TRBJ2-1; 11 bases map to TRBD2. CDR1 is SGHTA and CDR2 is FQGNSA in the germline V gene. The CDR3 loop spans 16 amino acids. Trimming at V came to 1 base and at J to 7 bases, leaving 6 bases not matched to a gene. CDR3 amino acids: CASSLGLGLAVNEQFF. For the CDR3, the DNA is TGTGCCAGCAGCTTAGGGTTGGGACTAGCGGTAAATGAGCAGTTCTTC.

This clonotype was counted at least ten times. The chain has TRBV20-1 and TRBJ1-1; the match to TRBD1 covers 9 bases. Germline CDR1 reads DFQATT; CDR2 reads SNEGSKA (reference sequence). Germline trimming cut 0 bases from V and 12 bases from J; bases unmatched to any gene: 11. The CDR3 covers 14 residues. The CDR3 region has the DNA TGCAGTGCTAGAGATCCCGGGACAGGGAGCTTCCCTTTCTTT. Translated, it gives CSARDPGTGSFPFF.

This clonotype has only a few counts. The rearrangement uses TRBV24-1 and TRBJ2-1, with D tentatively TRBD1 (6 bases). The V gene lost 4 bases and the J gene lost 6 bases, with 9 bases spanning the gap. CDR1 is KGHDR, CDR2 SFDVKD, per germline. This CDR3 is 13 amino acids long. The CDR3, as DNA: TGTGCCACCAGTGAGACAGGCCGCAATGAGCAGTTCTTC. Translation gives CATSETGRNEQFF.

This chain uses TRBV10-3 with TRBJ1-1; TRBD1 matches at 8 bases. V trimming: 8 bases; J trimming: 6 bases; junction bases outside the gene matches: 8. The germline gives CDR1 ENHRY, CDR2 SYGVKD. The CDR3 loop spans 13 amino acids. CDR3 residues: CAICRDRSSEAFF. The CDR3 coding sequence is TGTGCCATCTGCCGGGACAGGTCCTCTGAAGCTTTCTTT.